This TCR beta chain is drawn from a study of Ad26.COV2.S vaccination and SARS-CoV-2 variants (dated by TCRdb to the early 2020s). About the full investigation: Donors in the vaccine arm were drawn from COV1001, a phase I-IIa trial of Ad26.COV2.S in healthy adults that was multicentre, randomized, double-blind and placebo-controlled. The TCR-sequenced set comprised approximately 32 samples: some 20 Ad26.COV2.S vaccine recipients, 5 placebo recipients and 8 SARS-CoV-2 convalescent individuals. Trial participants were randomized into five groups of five: low-dose or high-dose Ad26.COV2.S given once or twice, or placebo on both occasions. Throughout the experiments and outcome assessment, investigators stayed blinded to trial group allocation. Ad26.COV2.S was administered intramuscularly at a dose of 5x10^10 or 1x10^11 viral particles, either as one shot or as two shots given 56 days apart. The specificity and breadth of SARS-CoV-2-reactive T cell receptors after Ad26.COV2.S vaccination were assessed by TCRbeta repertoire sequencing. Study-wide findings and limitations: Vaccine and placebo recipients had similar non-spike TCR breadth, a finding consistent with the vaccine containing only spike. The study was not powered to compare responses between vaccine doses or regimens. Ad26.COV2.S recipients had higher spike-specific TCR breadth than placebo recipients (P = 0.0014). After vaccination, substantial breadth of spike-specific CD8+ and CD4+ T cell responses was reported. According to the authors, total T cell responses may have been underestimated by the TCR breadth and depth analyses.

Turning to this clone: Its target antigen remains unknown. No much larger clone exists at a distance of one base, and base qualities are not known.

This specimen's treatment or condition label, interpreted: some 19 received Ad26.COV2.S at low or high dose, single or two shots; roughly five received placebo; per-sample allocation not given. Repertoires of vaccine and placebo recipients were sequenced from samples collected on day 63 after the first injection. In Cohort 1b, around 23 adults aged 18-55 years were enrolled at a single site in Boston, USA, between 29 July and 7 August 2020. Ad26.COV2.S was a replication-incompetent adenovirus type 26 vector expressing a prefusion-stabilized SARS-CoV-2 spike protein from the original Wuhan strain. The germline V gene yields SGHRS for CDR1 and YFSETQ for CDR2. The CDR3 numbers 15 residues from cysteine through phenylalanine. This entry keeps only the CDR3 DNA: 45 bases, framed from base 1. The trim is 4 bases for V and 5 bases for J, with a gap of 17 bases between the germline ends. TCRbeta CDR3 regions were sequenced with the immunoSEQ Assay. After extraction, genomic DNA underwent amplification by bias-controlled multiplex PCR, followed by high-throughput sequencing. The authors' pipeline ran thus. Collapsing and filtering of sequences were performed to quantify the absolute abundance of each unique TCRbeta CDR3 region. T cell fraction was estimated by normalizing TCRbeta template counts to usable DNA, with usable DNA measured through amplification of reference genes found in all nucleated cells. Repertoire TCRs were annotated as SARS-CoV-2-specific when V gene, CDR3 amino acid sequence and J gene were exactly matched to a known reactive TCR set. The reference SARS-CoV-2 TCR set came from MIRA and was filtered for enrichment in COVID-19-positive ImmuneCODE repertoires, removing public or cross-reactive TCRs. Using the MIRA antigens, annotated TCRs were further analysed by specific ORF or by position within an ORF. Breadth was defined as annotated unique rearrangements over total unique productive rearrangements; depth was the summed frequency of those rearrangements. Two-sided Wilcoxon rank-sum tests were applied when comparing TCR breadth between groups. This immuneACCESS table, as held by TCRdb, lists in-frame sequences with V and J called but not all clones. Of the missing ones, under half trace to an unresolved V gene in checked studies; the others have no known cause. The V and J calls and clone size come from that table; D and trimming were worked out from the DNA. The sample records about 250,000 clones, around 87% of which are singletons. Around 3.5% of the sample is taken by the ten largest.

Here the sequenced sample was peripheral blood, taken in a trial of Ad26.COV2.S vaccine versus placebo. This sequence uses TRBV5-1 and TRBJ2-3, with a tentative D gene TRBD1 over 6 matching bases. The receptor comes from a person aged 18-60 years who received the Ad26.COV2.S COVID-19 vaccine or a placebo. The bases read TGCGCCAGCAGCCATTACAGGGTTATGGGAGATACGCAGTATTTT. Translated, this is CASSHYRVMGDTQYF.